The 25 T cell receptor beta chains reported below all come from one sample, sequenced in a study of T cells in Graves' hyperthyroidism and ophthalmopathy. Regions amplified from RNA transcripts were the TCR beta CDR3 regions. The HTBI set primed first-round TCR CDR3 RT-PCR. Each CDR3 protein gets one entry after TCRdb re-called the multiplex PCR reads with MiXCR. The table has fewer than 250,000 distinct CDR3 sequences, approximately 25% seen once. Sequenced: blood. These receptors all stem from a middle-aged woman with Graves' ophthalmopathy.

This clonotype was picked up many times. V and J are TRBV27 and TRBJ2-7; D gene unclear. V was trimmed by 9 bases and J by 2 bases, leaving 11 bases between them. This CDR3 is built from 12 residues. Germline V lookup: CDR1 MNHEY, CDR2 SMNVEV (reference sequence). The CDR3 loop is CARGTIAYEQYF. The CDR3 bases are TGTGCCAGGGGCACAATAGCCTACGAGCAGTACTTC.

There are many counts of this clonotype. The gene calls are TRBV15 and TRBJ2-7; unclear D gene. Germline lookup yields CDR1 LNHNV and CDR2 YYDKDF (reference sequence). Trimming pared 0 bases from V and 0 bases from J, leaving 9 bases between. This CDR3 has 15 amino acids. CDR3 DNA sequence: TGTGCCACCAGCAGAGATCCCCTGAGCTCCTACGAGCAGTACTTC. Residues: CATSRDPLSSYEQYF.

The chain joins TRBV29-1 to TRBJ2-7; 9 positions agree with TRBD1. V trimming: 6 bases; J trimming: 3 bases; junction bases outside the gene matches: 6. The V gene's germline CDR1 is SQVTM and CDR2 ANQGSEA. The CDR3 totals 13 residues. In nucleotides, the CDR3 is TGCAGCGTGGGGACAGGGCCCATCTACGAGCAGTACTTC. It encodes CSVGTGPIYEQYF.

This clonotype showed up many times. The CDR3 region is CASSYSSNRGNGYTF. The CDR3 DNA follows: TGTGCCAGCAGTTACTCGAGTAACAGGGGGAACGGCTACACCTTC. The V gene is TRBV6-5, the J gene TRBJ1-2; 8 nucleotides align to TRBD1. CDR1 is MNHEY and CDR2 is SVGAGI in the germline V gene. Trimming took 0 bases from V and 8 from J; bases not matched to a gene: 8. The CDR3 has 15 residues.

This clonotype was seen at least ten times. The chain is built from TRBV6-5 and TRBJ1-5; 8 bases map to TRBD1. Losses at the gene ends were 2 bases for V and 0 bases for J; bases not matched to a gene: 6. The CDR3 covers 17 residues. Germline lookup yields CDR1 MNHEY and CDR2 SVGAGI. Here the CDR3 DNA reads TGTGCCAGCAGTTACGGGCTAGGACAGGGTAGCAATCAGCCCCAGCATTTT. This encodes CASSYGLGQGSNQPQHF.

This clonotype was seen at least ten times. The DNA of the CDR3 is TGCGCCAGCAGGGAGGGGGGGGGCACTGAAGCTTTCTTT. This codes for CASREGGGTEAFF. The chain uses TRBV10-2 and TRBJ1-1; D possibly corresponds to TRBD1 (6 bases). The CDR3 spans 13 residues. The V end was cut by 6 bases, the J end by 4 bases, with 12 bases between. Germline V lookup: CDR1 WSHSY, CDR2 SAAADI.

At least ten counts were recorded for this clonotype. The chain carries TRBV7-8 and TRBJ1-5; D remains unclear. Trimming stripped 1 base from V and 5 bases from J, with 6 bases between. This CDR3 is 13 amino acids long. CDR1 and CDR2 (germline): SGHVS, FQNEAQ. The CDR3 DNA reads as TGTGCCAGCAGCTTAGAAATATATCAGCCCCAGCATTTT. Amino acid sequence: CASSLEIYQPQHF.

This clonotype was found many times. This chain's CDR3 is CASTLKGNTEAFF. The CDR3 DNA reads TGTGCCAGTACCCTAAAGGGTAACACTGAAGCTTTCTTT. J is TRBJ1-1 and V is TRBV19; D unclear. The CDR3 length is 13 residues. The V end was cut by 7 bases, the J end by 2 bases, with 11 bases between. Germline V CDR1 and CDR2: LNHDA, SQIVND (reference sequence).

This clonotype was counted at least ten times. V usage is TRBV9 and J usage is TRBJ2-5; no reliable D call. The V end lost 4 bases, the J end lost 4 bases, and 14 bases lay between the germline ends. The CDR3 runs to 14 residues. From germline, CDR1 is SGDLS and CDR2 YYNGEE. The CDR3 DNA follows: TGTGCCAGCAGCCTTGACTGGGATAGAGAGACCCAGTACTTC. Translating it yields CASSLDWDRETQYF.

The CDR3 reads CASSYLKTGVWTEAFF. Written as DNA, the CDR3 is TGTGCCAGCAGTTACCTAAAGACAGGGGTGTGGACTGAAGCTTTCTTT. The chain is built from TRBV6-2 or TRBV6-3 and TRBJ1-1; 8 nucleotides match TRBD1. Germline values: CDR1 MNHEY, CDR2 SVGEGT. The CDR3 consists of 16 residues. Losses at the gene ends were 2 bases for V and 5 bases for J; bases not matched to a gene: 10.

The CDR3 loop reads CASSPLRGYEQYF. The CDR3 DNA reads as TGTGCCAGCAGCCCTCTCCGGGGATACGAGCAGTACTTC. V is TRBV11-2 and J is TRBJ2-7; tentatively, D is TRBD2 (5 bases). The ends were cut back, 5 bases at V and 4 bases at J, with 12 bases in the middle. CDR1 is SGHAT, CDR2 FQNNGV, per germline. The CDR3 sequence is 13 residues long.

The chain employs TRBV12-3 or TRBV12-4 and TRBJ1-1; TRBD1 is a possible D gene (6 bases). Trimming took off 6 bases at V and 1 base at J, with 9 bases between the two ends. This CDR3 comprises 13 residues. DNA for the CDR3: TGTGCCAGCAGGGGGGCTGGGAACACTGAAGCTTTCTTT. As protein: CASRGAGNTEAFF.

This clonotype was observed many times. The rearrangement uses TRBV12-3 or TRBV12-4 and TRBJ2-2; D is unclear. This CDR3 has 14 residues. The germline V and J ends were trimmed by 2 bases and 0 bases, with 4 bases remaining between them. CDR3 sequence reads: CASSLPPNTGELFF. As DNA, the CDR3 is TGTGCCAGCAGTTTACCTCCGAACACCGGGGAGCTGTTTTTT.

This clonotype was recorded at least ten times. This chain links TRBV20-1 with TRBJ2-5, with D maybe TRBD1 (6 bases). CDR1 DFQATT and CDR2 SNEGSKA come from the germline V gene (reference sequence). The CDR3 has 16 amino acids. The V end was cut by 4 bases, the J end by 3 bases, with 21 bases between. The CDR3 DNA sequence: TGCAGTGCTACAAAACCGGGACAACTATTTGAAGAGACCCAGTACTTC. This translates into CSATKPGQLFEETQYF.

At least ten counts were recorded for this clonotype. This chain uses TRBV7-2 with TRBJ2-5; D ambiguous. Per the germline V gene, CDR1 is SGHTA and CDR2 is FQGNSA. V lost 2 bases, J lost 5 bases, and 9 bases lay in between. This CDR3 spans 13 amino acids. The CDR3 reads CASSLLRSETQYF. The CDR3 DNA reads as TGTGCCAGCAGCTTACTGCGATCCGAGACCCAGTACTTC. Drawing the rest from reference TRBV7-2 and TRBJ2-5, the complete variable domain is GAGVSQSPSNKVTEKGKDVELRCDPISGHTALYWYRQSLGQGLEFLIYFQGNSAPDKSGLPSDRFSAERTGGSVSTLTIQRTQQEDSAVYLCASSLLRSETQYFGPGTRLLVL.

The V call is TRBV6-1, the J call TRBJ2-5; the match to TRBD1 covers 10 bases. The germline V gene has CDR1 MNHNS and CDR2 SASEGT. The trim removed 6 bases at V and 6 bases at J, leaving 7 bases unmatched. The CDR3 runs 14 residues. This chain's CDR3 is CASRTSGQGQTQYF. CDR3 in DNA: TGTGCCAGCAGAACATCGGGACAGGGGCAGACCCAGTACTTC.

The rearrangement uses TRBV24-1 and TRBJ1-5, with a possible D match to TRBD1 (5 bases). V lost 4 bases to trimming and J lost 1 base, with 7 bases between them. CDR1 and CDR2 (germline): KGHDR, SFDVKD. This CDR3 has 14 amino acids. The CDR3 region is CATSEGTSNQPQHF. The CDR3 DNA sequence: TGTGCCACCAGTGAAGGGACGAGCAATCAGCCCCAGCATTTT.

This clonotype has ten or more counts. This sequence joins TRBV20-1 and TRBJ2-5, with D perhaps TRBD1 or TRBD2 (5 bases each). Between the trimmed V and J ends, which lost 0 bases and 1 base, there was a span of 9 bases. CDR3 size: 14 residues. From germline, CDR1 is DFQATT and CDR2 SNEGSKA (reference sequence). CDR3 sequence: CSARDFGTQETQYF. The CDR3 nucleotides are TGCAGTGCTAGAGATTTCGGGACCCAAGAGACCCAGTACTTC.

The J gene is TRBJ2-7, the V gene TRBV7-2, with D possibly being TRBD2 (6 bases). Germline CDR1 and CDR2: SGHTA and FQGNSA. V was cut by 5 bases and J by 5 bases, with 16 bases left in between. The CDR3 has 14 amino acids. The CDR3 DNA follows: TGTGCCAGCAGCCCCGGGAGTTTGGCGGACGAGCAGTACTTC. Translating it yields CASSPGSLADEQYF.

This clonotype appeared many times. The chain carries TRBV29-1 and TRBJ2-7; 7 nucleotides agree with TRBD1. From germline, CDR1 is SQVTM and CDR2 ANQGSEA. This CDR3 contains 15 residues. V trimming: 6 bases; J trimming: 2 bases; junction bases outside the gene matches: 13. The CDR3 DNA reads as TGCAGCGTGGGCCCTCGGGACAGCCGACCCTACGAGCAGTACTTC. This gives the protein CSVGPRDSRPYEQYF.

This clonotype was observed many times. The V call is TRBV29-1, the J call TRBJ2-4; D tentatively reads TRBD1 or TRBD2 (5 bases each). This CDR3 has 15 amino acids. V lost 6 bases to trimming and J lost 1 base, with 16 bases between them. Germline values: CDR1 SQVTM, CDR2 ANQGSEA. CDR3 amino acids: CSVRDPFLAKNIQYF. The CDR3 DNA sequence: TGCAGCGTCAGGGACCCATTCCTTGCCAAAAACATTCAGTACTTC.

This clonotype showed up just once. V usage is TRBV28 and J usage is TRBJ2-7, with a possible D match to TRBD2 (6 bases). The CDR3 loop spans 15 amino acids. V lost 2 bases and J lost 6, with 17 bases in between. The germline V gene encodes CDR1 MDHEN and CDR2 SYDVKM. CDR3 loop: CASSLRGSPLGEQYF. DNA for the CDR3: TGTGCCAGCAGTTTACGGGGGTCCCCCCTCGGCGAGCAGTACTTC.

Comment on this clonotype: This could be a read error, since a much larger clone is one nucleotide away. CDR3 residues: CATRMGYTEAFF. CDR3 sequence (DNA): TGTGCCACCAGAATGGGGTACACTGAAGCTTTCTTT. The rearrangement joins TRBV24-1 to TRBJ1-1; no reliable D call. Looked up from germline, CDR1 is KGHDR and CDR2 is SFDVKD. Trimming pared 7 bases from V and 3 bases from J, leaving 8 bases between. This CDR3 region has 12 residues.

Turning to this clonotype: The junction departs from germline at one end; a sequencing error may be responsible. The chain couples TRBV20-1 to TRBJ1-5, with 8 bases fitting TRBD1. Germline V gene data show CDR1 as DFQATT and CDR2 as SNEGSKA (reference sequence). This CDR3 has 13 amino acids. The CDR3 protein is CSARDRGGEPQHF. The CDR3 DNA sequence: TGCAGTGCTCGAGACAGGGGTGGTGAGCCCCAGCATTTT.

This clonotype has at least ten counts. The V call is TRBV2, the J call TRBJ1-3, with a tentative D call TRBD1 (5 bases). Trimming removed 8 bases at V and 0 bases at J, with 11 bases between. CDR1 SNHLY and CDR2 FYNNEI come from the germline V gene. This CDR3 comprises 14 residues. In DNA, the CDR3 is TGTGCCAGCCAACAGGAGAGCTCTGGAAACACCATATATTTT. As protein: CASQQESSGNTIYF.